The rows below give T cell receptor beta chains drawn from one sample of a study of blood T cell repertoires in COVID-19. Clones were sequenced by immunoSEQ multiplex PCR, and TCRdb holds only the in-frame ones, with some missing. The profile shows some 280,000 clones, roughly 90% of them singletons. The material sequenced was peripheral blood. Receptors originate from a woman aged 40-49 years who had recovered from COVID-19. Each CDR3 is given with its conserved first and last residue. D genes are given only for firm matches. The size entry is marked missing in some rows and otherwise reads once, few, many or a size class.

TRBV24-1	TRBJ2-1	.	.	CATSDLERADNEQFF	TGTGCCACCAGTGATTTGGAGCGGGCCGACAATGAGCAGTTCTTC
TRBV19	TRBJ2-3	.	TRBD1	CASSMIDRELPDTQYF	TGTGCCAGTAGTATGATCGACAGGGAGTTGCCAGATACGCAGTATTTT
TRBV5-1	TRBJ2-7	once	.	CASSPVAGPSYEQYF	TGCGCCAGCAGCCCCGTTGCGGGGCCCTCCTACGAGCAGTACTTC
TRBV15	TRBJ1-5	.	.	CATSWSGSSNQPQHF	TGTGCCACCAGCTGGTCCGGGAGTAGCAATCAGCCCCAGCATTTT
TRBV29-1	TRBJ1-4	once	TRBD1	CSARRGTGNGLGNEKLFF	TGCAGCGCCCGTAGGGGGACAGGGAATGGGTTGGGTAATGAAAAACTGTTTTTT
TRBV12-3/TRBV12-4	TRBJ2-3	.	.	CASIRDQRSTQYF	TGTGCCAGCATTAGAGATCAGCGCAGTACGCAGTATTTT
TRBV11-3	TRBJ2-3	.	TRBD2	CASSLGTSGSLPDTQYF	TGTGCCAGCAGCCTCGGGACTAGCGGGAGTTTACCAGATACGCAGTATTTT
TRBV29-1	TRBJ2-6	.	.	CSVLVYGANVLTF	TGCAGCGTTTTGGTCTATGGGGCCAACGTCCTGACTTTC
TRBV5-3	TRBJ2-7	.	TRBD2	CARSLGSPGGLIYEQYF	TGTGCCAGAAGCTTGGGATCTCCGGGGGGACTTATCTACGAGCAGTACTTC
TRBV27	TRBJ1-5	.	.	CASSKSREAGQPQHF	TGTGCCAGCTCGAAATCCAGGGAGGCGGGTCAGCCCCAGCATTTT
TRBV6-6	TRBJ2-7	.	TRBD2	CASWGREGHEQYF	TGTGCCAGCTGGGGGCGGGAGGGCCACGAGCAGTACTTC
TRBV6-6	TRBJ1-2	once	TRBD1	CASREPGQVHGYTF	TGTGCCAGCAGAGAGCCGGGACAGGTCCATGGCTACACCTTC
TRBV7-2	TRBJ2-5	.	.	CASLAAASVWETQYF	TGTGCCAGCCTCGCAGCTGCTAGCGTTTGGGAGACCCAGTACTTC
TRBV11-3	TRBJ2-3	.	.	CASSFARNGEDTQYF	TGTGCCAGCAGCTTCGCCCGGAACGGGGAAGATACGCAGTATTTT
TRBV29-1	TRBJ2-1	once	.	CSVTLLSSYNEQFF	TGCAGCGTTACCTTGCTGAGCTCCTACAATGAGCAGTTCTTC
TRBV7-2	TRBJ2-3	.	TRBD2	CASSVRLAASTDTQYF	TGTGCCAGCAGCGTCCGACTAGCGGCTAGCACAGATACGCAGTATTTT
TRBV28	TRBJ1-2	.	TRBD1	CASRLGTGGFGYGYTF	TGTGCCAGCAGGCTCGGGACAGGGGGGTTTGGCTATGGCTACACCTTC
TRBV11-1	TRBJ2-3	.	.	CASSPGSGSTDTQYF	TGTGCCAGCAGCCCGGGGAGCGGGAGCACAGATACGCAGTATTTT
TRBV28	TRBJ2-7	.	TRBD2	CASTDVLADRSYEQYF	TGTGCCAGCACCGACGTCCTAGCGGACCGCTCCTACGAGCAGTACTTC
TRBV20-1	TRBJ1-6	few	.	CSASGRDSPLHF	TGCAGTGCTAGTGGCAGGGATTCACCCCTCCACTTT
TRBV28	TRBJ1-3	.	.	CASSLQAASGNTIYF	TGTGCCAGCAGTTTACAGGCCGCCTCTGGAAACACCATATATTTT
TRBV3-1/TRBV3-2	TRBJ2-3	.	.	CASSQDLGSGLGTDTQYF	TGTGCCAGCAGCCAAGATCTAGGGAGCGGGCTGGGAACAGATACGCAGTATTTT
TRBV2	TRBJ2-2	.	TRBD2	CASNGLAEFLTGELFF	TGTGCCAGCAATGGACTAGCGGAGTTTCTCACCGGGGAGCTGTTTTTT
TRBV5-4	TRBJ2-2	.	TRBD1	CASSLWGQGDGELFF	TGTGCCAGCAGCTTGTGGGGACAGGGAGACGGGGAGCTGTTTTTT
TRBV24-1	TRBJ2-7	.	.	CATSSGGTAAYEQYF	TGTGCCACCAGTTCTGGGGGGACAGCAGCCTACGAGCAGTACTTC
TRBV5-1	TRBJ2-1	.	.	CASSIQGEGSNEQFF	TGCGCCAGCAGCATACAGGGGGAGGGTAGTAATGAGCAGTTCTTC
TRBV7-6	TRBJ2-7	.	TRBD1	CASSLAGGQASYEQYF	TGTGCCAGCAGCTTAGCGGGGGGACAGGCCTCCTACGAGCAGTACTTC
TRBV4-1	TRBJ1-3	few	TRBD1	CASSQGSGQVWRNLKPTIYF	TGCGCCAGCAGCCAAGGCTCCGGACAGGTGTGGCGCAACCTCAAACCAACCATATATTTT
TRBV5-8	TRBJ1-5	.	TRBD1	CASGGQGGQPQHF	TGTGCCAGCGGAGGACAGGGCGGTCAGCCCCAGCATTTT
TRBV19	TRBJ2-7	.	.	CASSAGADEQYF	TGTGCCAGTAGTGCGGGGGCTGACGAGCAGTACTTC
TRBV28	TRBJ1-2	.	TRBD1	CASSTRQGGDYGYTF	TGTGCCAGCAGCACTAGACAGGGAGGAGACTATGGCTACACCTTC
TRBV6-5	TRBJ2-5	.	.	CASSSRVGETQYF	TGTGCCAGCAGTTCCCGGGTGGGAGAGACCCAGTACTTC
TRBV29-1	TRBJ2-2	.	.	CSARLGAGELFF	TGCAGCGCCAGATTGGGCGCCGGGGAGCTGTTTTTT
TRBV11-2	TRBJ2-5	.	TRBD2	CASSLTSGKETQYF	TGTGCCAGCAGCTTGACTAGCGGAAAAGAGACCCAGTACTTC
TRBV5-8	TRBJ1-4	.	.	CASSLWGAGEKLFF	TGTGCCAGCAGCTTGTGGGGCGCCGGTGAAAAACTGTTTTTT
TRBV6-2/TRBV6-3	TRBJ2-3	.	.	CASSYSTSTDTQYF	TGTGCCAGCAGTTACTCAACTAGCACAGATACGCAGTATTTT
TRBV30	TRBJ2-5	.	.	CAWGRGAGVGETQYF	TGTGCCTGGGGTCGGGGGGCGGGCGTCGGGGAGACCCAGTACTTC